The present T cell receptor (beta chain) was sequenced within a study of identifying expanded T cells in peripheral blood. Whole-study results and caveats: Across healthy donors, higher total template counts meant significantly greater approximately 2-week count variance. Roughly 1.1 clones differed between technical replicates, versus about 17 and 20 over time.

The repertoire was sequenced with immunoSEQ multiplex PCR; TCRdb's copy has only in-frame clones and lacks some. The table lists tens of thousands of clones, around 89% of them singletons, with over 3% in the top ten. Collection occurred without any documented infections or immune events in donors. Notes on this clone: Its target is not known.

The CDR3 extends over 14 amino acids. The sample consisted of blood. The rearrangement links TRBV12-1 to TRBJ1-5. TRBV12-1 is a recognized pseudogene. The clonotype originates from a person aged 18 to 69 in good health. As DNA, the CDR3 is TGTGCCAGCAGCTTTTGTGGGTACGATCAGCCCCAGCATTTT. Protein product: CASSFCGYDQPQHF.